This paragraph covers one T cell receptor beta chain sequence. Antigen: not known. Compared with germline, one end of the junction differs, possibly owing to a read error. Genomic DNA acted as the template from which TCR beta VDJ combination and CDR3 sequence profiling were carried out. TCRdb used MiXCR to reprocess the reads, holding one entry per CDR3 protein. Of approximately 250,000 distinct CDR3 sequences in the sample, roughly 82% are singletons; the top ten hold 40% to 50%. Flow cytometry had shown expanded CD8+CD57+ cells in the patients chosen for sequencing. These data are taken from a study of CD8+CD57+ T cells in acquired aplastic anemia. Whole-study results and caveats: For CD8+ Simpson's diversity, patients and controls showed no significant difference.

This CDR3 has 13 residues. Germline V gene lookup returns CDR1 SGDLS and CDR2 YYNGEE. V usage is TRBV9 and J usage is TRBJ1-2; the D is unclear. The sequence derives from a human donor with aplastic anemia. Source material: sorted CD4+, CD8+, or CD8+CD57+ T cells (not recorded which) from PBMCs. This CDR3 reads CASSQGVEGYYHF. The CDR3, as DNA: TGTGCCAGCAGCCAAGGCGTGGAAGGTTACTACCACTTC. Variable domain in full (rest from reference TRBV9 and TRBJ1-2): DSGVTQTPKHLITATGQRVTLRCSPRSGDLSVYWYQQSLDQGLQFLIQYYNGEERAKGNILERFSAQQFPDLHSELNLSSLELGDSALYFCASSQGVEGYYHFGSGTRLTVV.